This section outlines one TCR beta chain sequence together with its context. This clone was observed a few times. Its antigen remains unidentified. No base-level quality is on record; no much larger clone is a single base apart. The entire isolated RNA was reverse transcribed using the High Capacity cDNA Reverse Transcription Kit, and thus expressed TCRB transcripts were sequenced. Deep immunoSEQ sequencing was applied to naive, central memory and regulatory T cell samples, giving an average of around 3.4 million total reads per sample. After sorted cells were lysed in RLT buffer, RNA was extracted with DNase-treated RNeasy Micro or Mini kits, with the choice depending on cell number. Each cell subset was processed separately to prevent cross-contamination, with patient and healthy donor samples processed together. Using the immunoSEQ multiplex PCR, TCRB sequences were amplified from cDNA into 87-bp fragments spanning the CDR3 region. Amplicons were sequenced on the Illumina HiSeq platform. Under the source paper's analysis protocol: Synthetic template baselines were used to correct PCR bias computationally, reads within Hamming distance 2 were collapsed together, and singletons that could not be merged were discarded. By aligning reads against IMGT, V, D and J genes, CDR3 length, and insertions or deletions at six rearrangement sites were assigned. Clonotype counts were normalized to sorted cell number within each subset before computing true diversity and Gini coefficients with the tcR R package. The overlap coefficient, calculated on TCRB nucleotide sequences, was used to quantify repertoire sharing. Drawn from immuneACCESS, this table holds only the in-frame rearrangements with V and J called that TCRdb kept. Clones are partly lost; checked studies trace under half to an unresolved V gene and leave the rest unexplained. The V and J calls and clone size were taken over from that table, and D and trimming were inferred from the DNA. The sample includes a few hundred thousand clones, with 12% to 15% observed a single time. About 6.7% of the sample lies in the top ten.

Reading the germline V gene (reference sequence) gives CDR1 GTSNPN and CDR2 SVGIG. From its cysteine to its phenylalanine, the CDR3 spans 13 amino acids. Solely the CDR3 DNA is kept, with 39 bases framed from the first base. At the junction V is shortened by 8 bases and J by 3 bases; bases outside the gene matches: 4. This entry is derived from a study of beta chain features in type 1 diabetes (dated 2018 in TCRdb). Regarding the study in general: No differences in mean age, gender distribution, total cell number or subset yield were found between patients and healthy donors. A total of over 90,000,000 sorted cells were examined across all samples, and a strong correlation was observed between cell number per subset and RNA yield. Regulatory and stem cell-like memory subsets were obtained from only 8 patients and roughly eight healthy donors, while naive and central memory subsets were obtained from all 30 or so donors. In the study, recently diagnosed type 1 diabetes patients and matched healthy donors were compared on the TCRB repertoires of their sorted circulating CD4+ T cell subsets.

Overall study results and their limits: Fewer insertions and more nucleotide deletions at VDJ recombination sites were observed in patients with type 1 diabetes, implying thymic rearrangement abnormalities. Sequencing cDNA rather than genomic DNA could over-represent highly expressing activated cells, although activation and CD3 levels did not differ between groups. Shorter templates might have been favored by PCR, but patient and control samples were amplified and corrected together, so both groups would have been affected equally by any skew. In all four CD4+ subsets, TCRB CDR3 length was moderately but significantly shorter in type 1 diabetes patients. Only small numbers of individuals were included in the HLA sub-analyses, which left unresolved whether HLA type had any influence on TCRB rearrangement. Naive, central memory and regulatory TCRB repertoires appeared to be more alike among patients than among healthy donors.

From each donor, a single peripheral blood sample of approximately 110 mL on average was drawn into heparinised tubes. Using a panel that included CD45RO, CCR7, CD25, CD127, CD95 and CD27, naive, central memory, regulatory and stem cell-like memory CD4+ T cells were sorted on a BD FACSAria II. All sorted populations exceeded 95% purity. Right away, PBMCs were isolated by Lymphoprep density gradient centrifugation and were stained directly, with no culture step. So that batch effects would be minimized, each experiment stained and sorted samples in pairs, pairing one healthy donor with one patient. The V and J segments used are TRBV30 and TRBJ2-3, with 11 middle bases fitting TRBD2. Sequenced input: central memory CD4+ T cells from blood. The source is a man younger than 45 in good health. The CDR3 has the sequence CARGLAETDTQYF. The DNA reads as follows: TGTGCCCGGGGACTAGCGGAGACAGATACGCAGTATTTT. Supplemented by the reference TRBV30 and TRBJ2-3 proteins around the CDR3, the complete variable domain is SQTIHQWPATLVQPVGSPLSLECTVEGTSNPNLYWYRQAAGRGLQLLFYSVGIGQISSEVPQNLSASRPQDRQFILSSKKLLLSDSGFYLCARGLAETDTQYFGPGTRLTVL.